The rows below give T cell receptor beta chains drawn from one sample of a study of beta chain features in type 1 diabetes. Clones were read by immunoSEQ multiplex PCR, and TCRdb kept only the in-frame ones, dropping some. The profile shows 300,000 to 400,000 clones, approximately 15% of them singletons. Sequenced: naive CD4+ T cells from blood. The source is a woman between 18 and 30 years old with type 1 diabetes. The CDR3 runs from the conserved cysteine through the conserved F or W.

TRBJ2-1,TRBV11-2,CASSAGGWTGHNEQFF
TRBJ2-1,TRBV9,CASSVTSGPYNEQFF
TRBJ2-1,TRBV15,CATSRGDKSYNEQFF
TRBJ2-3,TRBV10-3,CAIRDTSKQYF
TRBJ2-1,TRBV5-1,CASSLIAGVQSEQFF
TRBJ2-2,TRBV7-3,CASSLDRVLTGELFF
TRBJ2-5,TRBV27,CATRGLATAETQYF
TRBJ2-1,TRBV5-1,CASNLRGSPSYNEQFF
TRBJ2-5,TRBV5-1,CASSLAPGAYIEETQYF
TRBJ2-2,TRBV30,CAWRAGGTGELFF
TRBJ1-5,TRBV2,CASISRQGSNQPQHF
TRBJ1-1,TRBV15,CATSGPGQTNTEAFF
TRBJ1-2,TRBV19,CASSIQGSATDNYGYTF
TRBJ2-1,TRBV28,CASSFKDTYVNEQFF
TRBJ1-1,TRBV29-1,CSAPGQTNTEAFF
TRBJ1-2,TRBV6-5,CASRPLQTANYGYTF
TRBJ2-1,TRBV5-1,CASSSDRVFYNEQFF
TRBJ2-1,TRBV30,CAWSLGHRLNEQFF
TRBJ2-2,TRBV5-4,CASRRTGNTGELFF
TRBJ1-2,TRBV30,CACSEGANYGYTF
TRBJ2-5,TRBV30,CAWTSAKGKTQYF
TRBJ2-1,TRBV27,CASRTQGAPNEQFF
TRBJ2-5,TRBV6-5,CASSYSSGGERKTQYF
TRBJ1-5,TRBV19,CASTTQGDQPQHF
TRBJ2-1,TRBV28,CASSLLGSGDNEQFF
TRBJ2-3,TRBV7-2,CASSPGLAGDTQYF
TRBJ2-7,TRBV2,CAMSGTGVGEQYF
TRBJ2-1,TRBV5-1,CASSFFGHNEQFF
TRBJ1-1,TRBV5-1,CASSSPSNTEAFF
TRBJ2-1,TRBV5-4,CASSSDSGRLYNEQFF
TRBJ1-2,TRBV6-5,CASSPQGVSFLGYTF
TRBJ2-3,TRBV18,CASSPRASTDTQYF
TRBJ2-1,TRBV4-1,CASSQVRGRLGAGGTNNEQFF
TRBJ1-1,TRBV9,CASSVAPPRGTMNTEAFF
TRBJ2-1,TRBV10-3,CAISESGGLGFDNEQFF
TRBJ1-3,TRBV15,CATSGRLQGASGNTIYF
TRBJ2-1,TRBV10-3,CAISPGLAGVEVHEQFF
TRBJ1-2,TRBV18,CASSRTQGQGYGYTF
TRBJ2-5,TRBV7-3,CASSLTGGETQYF
TRBJ2-3,TRBV7-2,CASSLDRESTDTQYF
TRBJ2-2,TRBV25-1,CASHREGTGELFF
TRBJ1-1,TRBV2,CASSETLGRRTEAFF
TRBJ1-1,TRBV6-5,CASSYSTANTEAFF
TRBJ1-2,TRBV30,CAWSADFNYGYTF
TRBJ1-1,TRBV19,CASSLTQGMEDTEAFF
TRBJ2-3,TRBV4-2,CASSPTILAGAGIDTQYF
TRBJ2-3,TRBV28,CATVAATDTQYF